This T cell receptor beta chain was obtained from a study of monozygotic twins with inflammatory bowel disease. TCRdb re-called the 5' RACE reads; one entry per CDR3 protein, DNA not given. This sample's table has around 380,000 distinct CDR3 sequences. Per the germline V gene, CDR1 is GTSNPN and CDR2 is SVGIG (reference sequence). This CDR3 is built from 14 residues. What was sequenced was blood. V gene TRBV30 combines with J gene TRBJ2-1; TCRdb picks TRBD2, but there is no DNA to check that call. This receptor was obtained from a human donor with ulcerative colitis or Crohn's disease, or a healthy co-twin of an affected twin (not recorded which). The CDR3 here is CAAVLAGGNNEQFF.